The present T cell receptor beta chain was sequenced within a study of blood T cell repertoires in COVID-19. The V and J ends lost 0 bases and 1 base respectively, with 6 bases between them. From germline, CDR1 is LGHNA and CDR2 YNFKEQ. The CDR3 is made up of 15 amino acids. In the original workflow: Cell counts per sample came from amplifying reference gene primers. Repertoires were generated with immunoSEQ multiplex PCR, while TCRdb's copy carries only in-frame clones and drops some. The V and J calls and the clone size are those of that table, but D and trimming were determined from the DNA. The table lists about 140,000 clones, about 82% of them singletons. Remarks on this clone: The sample contains more than one DNA sequence encoding this CDR3.

The sequenced sample was peripheral blood. The gene calls are TRBV4-2 and TRBJ1-4; maybe TRBD1 (6 bases). The source is a woman aged 55-70 years with acute or convalescent COVID-19. CDR3 coding DNA: TGTGCCAGCAGCCAAGACAGGGGAACTAATGAAAAACTGTTTTTT. Its translation is CASSQDRGTNEKLFF.